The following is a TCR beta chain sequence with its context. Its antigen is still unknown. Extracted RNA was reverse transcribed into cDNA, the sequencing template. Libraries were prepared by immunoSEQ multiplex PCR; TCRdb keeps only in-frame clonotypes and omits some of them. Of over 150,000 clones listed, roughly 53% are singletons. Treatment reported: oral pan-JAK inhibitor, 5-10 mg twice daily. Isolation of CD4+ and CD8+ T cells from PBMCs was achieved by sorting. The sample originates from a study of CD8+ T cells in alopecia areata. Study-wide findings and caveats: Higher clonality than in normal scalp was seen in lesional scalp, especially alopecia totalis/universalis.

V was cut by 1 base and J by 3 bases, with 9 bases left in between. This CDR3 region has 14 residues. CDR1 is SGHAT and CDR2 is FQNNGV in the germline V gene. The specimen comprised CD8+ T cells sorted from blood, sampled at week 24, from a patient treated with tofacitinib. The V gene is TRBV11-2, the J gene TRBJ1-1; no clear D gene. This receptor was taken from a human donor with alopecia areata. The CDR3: CASSLGGADTEAFF. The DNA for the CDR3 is TGTGCCAGCAGCTTAGGGGGAGCGGACACTGAAGCTTTCTTT.